This T cell receptor beta chain was sequenced during a study of PD-1 blockade in classical Hodgkin lymphoma. The trim removed 6 bases at V and 3 bases at J, leaving 12 bases unmatched. The CDR3 sequence is 16 residues long. From germline, CDR1 is SQVTM and CDR2 ANQGSEA. Noted time point: cycle 4 day 1 (C4D1), after more than five weeks of nivolumab. All patients experienced relapse after autologous stem cell transplantation, and brentuximab vedotin exposure was variable. Method: immunoSEQ multiplex PCR; TCRdb's copy keeps in-frame clones and lacks some. The table has 20,000 to 30,000 clones, approximately 88% seen once.

The TCR was taken from a human donor with classical Hodgkin lymphoma. Source: peripheral blood mononuclear cells (PBMCs), taken before the fourth cycle of nivolumab. The chain recombines TRBV29-1 with TRBJ2-7; 12 bases line up with TRBD2. The CDR3 loop reads CSVAGQVTSGSYEQYF. In DNA form, the CDR3 reads TGCAGCGTCGCGGGACAGGTGACTAGCGGGAGCTACGAGCAGTACTTC.